The T cell receptor beta chain under discussion was sequenced for a study of human T cells and chemical hapten exposure listed by TCRdb under 2021. A note on the overall study: For sensitization, 2% DPC in acetone was applied to a roughly 2 cm by roughly 2 cm area of upper inner arm skin. Patients additionally received weekly therapeutic DPC doses to the scalp throughout the approximately 25-week study period. Patch testing was performed on the upper back with Finn chambers containing 0.01% DPC, and the patch tests were scored after 6 days according to International Contact Dermatitis Research Group standards. Most of the patients in the cohort were female, and the cohort covered alopecia areata with under or over 50% scalp involvement, alopecia totalis and alopecia universalis. Libraries were pooled for sequencing, and variation in per-sample TCR yields was attributed mainly to small differences in library volumes within the pool. In alopecia patients, the study followed how the peripheral blood TCR repertoire changed in vivo over primary and secondary sensitization to diphenylcyclopropenone (DPC), a hapten. Blood samples were taken from patients before sensitization (week 0) and then at 2, 6 and about 24 weeks after DPC sensitization. Blood for TCR sequencing was provided by twenty-nine alopecia patients at one to four time points (pre-sensitization, 2, 6 and 24 weeks). Study-wide findings and limitations: Compared with pre-sensitization or healthy control sets, expanded TCRs formed significantly more large CDR3 similarity clusters, which is consistent with antigen-driven responses. No change with DPC sensitization was found in the number of TCRs above 1 in 1000 frequency, and no evidence of global repertoire structure alterations was found. Patch test score correlated positively with the number of PT1 expanded TCRs, reaching significance at thresholds 8, 16 and 32 but not at 4. After repeated subsampling, the strength of the expansion versus patch-test correlation and the threshold at which it became significant changed. Because every patient had alopecia, a presumed autoimmune disease, the patients' immune response might differ from that of healthy individuals.

Library preparation employed RACE. Sequencing was performed on a NextSeq 500. During library preparation, unique molecular identifiers were attached to individual cDNA molecules so that TCRs could be counted in a quantitative, reproducible way. From each blood RNA sample, both TCR alpha and TCR beta chains were sequenced. The authors' analysis ran thus. The median number of TCRs per sample was over 95,000, ranging from 23,224 to 690,600. V, J and CDR3 annotation of the TCR reads was performed with the Decombinator software suite. For the PS versus PT1 abundance plots, all samples were subsampled to the same number of TCRs (28,000). Expanded TCRs were defined as absent before sensitization and observed at least eight times at the 2-week time point. TCRdb trimmed public reads at Q25 via fastp, called clones via MiXCR and kept in-frame beta chains. Records with the same CDR3 protein are collapsed into one entry carrying the most frequent genes and DNA. TCRdb's processing, not the authors' own work, is the source of the V and J calls. Recorded for this sample are more than 85,000 distinct CDR3 sequences; 8% to 13% of them occurred a single time. The ten largest clones capture 2.2% of the sample.

The time point tag for this specimen amounts to: patch test 2, 6 weeks after DPC sensitization. The treatment or condition tag for this specimen amounts to: therapeutic diphenylcyclopropenone sensitization with weekly scalp DPC. At every patch-test visit, the blood draw took place before the patch test was put on. To be eligible, patients had to be aged 18 to 70, diagnosed with alopecia and judged suitable for DPC therapy, while pregnant patients were excluded. Total RNA was extracted from unfractionated whole blood collected in Tempus Blood RNA tubes. Notes on this clonotype: There is no known antigen for this receptor. Qualities for individual bases were not recorded, and no much larger clone is one base off.

The sequence was collected from a man aged 35 to 55 with alopecia areata. Some clones in this sample may be carry-over from other donors' samples. Specimen: whole blood, collected in connection with sensitization to the hapten diphenylcyclopropenone (DPC).

At the DNA level, the sequence is TGTGCCAGCAGTTTGGCGGGACAGGGAGGGACTGAAGCTTTCTTT. It translates as CASSLAGQGGTEAFF. The V and J genes are TRBV28 and TRBJ1-1, with 9 central nucleotides matching TRBD1. Counted from cysteine to phenylalanine, this CDR3 has 15 amino acids. The entry retains the CDR3 DNA only, 45 bases that are in frame from base 1. As encoded in the germline V gene, CDR1 is MDHEN while CDR2 is SYDVKM. Trimming takes 3 bases off V and 5 bases off J; junction bases not matched to a gene: 7.